These 12 T cell receptor beta chains came from one sample sequenced in a study of OX40 agonist ivuxolimab in advanced cancers. TCRdb keeps only in-frame clones here, not all; method: immunoSEQ multiplex PCR. Seen here are tens of thousands of clones, approximately 91% observed once, and the top ten hold 0.65% to 0.9%. This specimen consisted of CD4+ or CD8+ T cells sorted from blood, obtained in a trial of the OX40 agonist ivuxolimab. These receptors came from an adult with an advanced solid tumor such as melanoma, head and neck, liver or kidney cancer.

The chain recombines TRBV5-1 with TRBJ2-1; D possibly corresponds to TRBD1 (7 bases). There are 13 residues in the CDR3. Trimming removed 4 bases from V and 9 bases from J, with 14 bases in between. From germline, CDR1 is SGHRS and CDR2 YFSETQ. The CDR3 region has the DNA TGCGCCAGCAGCCCCCGACAGGGAGGTGAGCAGTTCTTC. It encodes CASSPRQGGEQFF.

V usage is TRBV5-1 and J usage is TRBJ2-6; 9 bases are shared with TRBD1. The trim removed 0 bases at V and 2 bases at J, leaving 3 bases unmatched. This CDR3 is 17 amino acids long. Germline V gene data show CDR1 as SGHRS and CDR2 as YFSETQ. CDR3 sequence reads: CASSLGTGVAGANVLTF. The CDR3 DNA sequence: TGCGCCAGCAGCTTGGGGACAGGGGTGGCTGGGGCCAACGTCCTGACTTTC. The full variable domain, rest sourced from reference TRBV5-1 and TRBJ2-6, is KAGVTQTPRYLIKTRGQQVTLSCSPISGHRSVSWYQQTPGQGLQFLFEYFSETQRNKGNFPGRFSGRQFSNSRSEMNVSTLELGDSALYLCASSLGTGVAGANVLTFGAGSRLTVL.

This rearrangement joins TRBV5-1 to TRBJ2-3; TRBD2 matches at 10 bases. The ends lost 2 bases at V and 4 bases at J; junction bases unmatched: 7. CDR1 is SGHRS and CDR2 is YFSETQ in the germline V gene. The CDR3 has 16 amino acids. The CDR3 loop reads CASSFEREGPPDTQYF. The DNA for the CDR3 is TGCGCCAGCAGCTTTGAGCGGGAGGGCCCCCCAGATACGCAGTATTTT.

The V call is TRBV11-2, the J call TRBJ1-1; no definite D call. Germline CDR1 SGHAT, CDR2 FQNNGV. The CDR3 spans 14 residues. V shed 1 base and J shed 6 bases, with 12 bases lying between them. The CDR3 DNA reads as TGTGCCAGCAGCTTAGTGAACGGCTTCCCTGAAGCTTTCTTT. It is translated as CASSLVNGFPEAFF. The full variable domain, rest sourced from reference TRBV11-2 and TRBJ1-1, is EAGVAQSPRYKIIEKRQSVAFWCNPISGHATLYWYQQILGQGPKLLIQFQNNGVVDDSQLPKDRFSAERLKGVDSTLKIQPAKLEDSAVYLCASSLVNGFPEAFFGQGTRLTVV.

V gene TRBV6-6 combines with J gene TRBJ1-2, with unresolved D. V lost 2 bases to trimming and J lost 5 bases, with 6 bases between them. Germline assignment: CDR1 MNHNY and CDR2 SVGAGI (reference sequence). The CDR3 runs to 12 residues. CDR3 region: CASSYEKYGYTF. The CDR3 nucleotides are TGTGCCAGCAGTTACGAGAAATATGGCTACACCTTC.

The V and J genes are TRBV2 and TRBJ2-2; D unresolved. The CDR3 sequence is 16 residues long. The V and J ends lost 2 bases and 4 bases respectively, with 14 bases between them. The germline V gene encodes CDR1 SNHLY and CDR2 FYNNEI. The CDR3 bases are TGTGCCAGCAGTGAACCCGGAGCCACCTCCACCGGGGAGCTGTTTTTT. Translated, it gives CASSEPGATSTGELFF.

The chain combines TRBV2 with TRBJ1-1; D remains unclear. V lost 4 bases to trimming and J lost 1 base, with 7 bases between them. CDR3 length: 13 amino acids. Germline V lookup: CDR1 SNHLY, CDR2 FYNNEI. CDR3 region: CASSAEANTEAFF. CDR3 nucleotides: TGTGCCAGCAGTGCAGAGGCGAACACTGAAGCTTTCTTT. Complete variable domain (other parts from reference TRBV2 and TRBJ1-1): EPEVTQTPSHQVTQMGQEVILRCVPISNHLYFYWYRQILGQKVEFLVSFYNNEISEKSEIFDDQFSVERPDGSNFTLKIRSTKLEDSAMYFCASSAEANTEAFFGQGTRLTVV.

This chain joins TRBV27 and TRBJ1-6; tentative D call: TRBD1 (6 bases). V gave up 6 bases and J gave up 9 bases, with 15 bases separating them. The CDR3 loop spans 14 amino acids. Germline values: CDR1 MNHEY, CDR2 SMNVEV (reference sequence). The CDR3 DNA is TGTGCCAGCAGCTTACACAGGGATGGTTCACCCCTCCACTTT. This translates into CASSLHRDGSPLHF.

This rearrangement joins TRBV19 to TRBJ1-1; perhaps TRBD1 as D (5 bases). This CDR3 region has 13 residues. Germline CDR1 reads LNHDA; CDR2 reads SQIVND (reference sequence). Trimming removed 1 base from V and 7 bases from J, with 10 bases in between. The CDR3 here is CASSIGGTVEAFF. Written as DNA, the CDR3 is TGTGCCAGTAGTATAGGGGGCACAGTTGAAGCTTTCTTT.

The J gene is TRBJ2-3, the V gene TRBV7-2, with a tentative D call TRBD2 (6 bases). Germline V lookup: CDR1 SGHTA, CDR2 FQGNSA. Trimming removed 3 bases from V and 2 bases from J, with 12 bases in between. There are 15 residues in the CDR3. CDR3 bases: TGTGCCAGCAGCTTTAAGGCGGGGTTCACAGATACGCAGTATTTT. The encoded protein is CASSFKAGFTDTQYF.

The chain recombines TRBV30 with TRBJ2-4; D remains ambiguous. The CDR3 loop spans 12 amino acids. CDR1 and CDR2 (germline): GTSNPN, SVGIG (reference sequence). Trimming took off 7 bases at V and 0 bases at J, with 7 bases between the two ends. In DNA, the CDR3 is TGTGCCTCTACTCTAGCCAAAAACATTCAGTACTTC. Protein product: CASTLAKNIQYF.

The chain couples TRBV6-5 to TRBJ2-5, with 7 bases fitting TRBD2. Gene TRBJ2-7 matches the end of the DNA better, so the J call may be wrong. Germline values: CDR1 MNHEY, CDR2 SVGAGI. CDR3 size: 16 residues. The CDR3 sequence is CASSYSNRGRPYEQYF. As DNA, the CDR3 is TGTGCCAGCAGTTACTCGAATCGCGGGAGACCCTACGAGCAGTACTTC.